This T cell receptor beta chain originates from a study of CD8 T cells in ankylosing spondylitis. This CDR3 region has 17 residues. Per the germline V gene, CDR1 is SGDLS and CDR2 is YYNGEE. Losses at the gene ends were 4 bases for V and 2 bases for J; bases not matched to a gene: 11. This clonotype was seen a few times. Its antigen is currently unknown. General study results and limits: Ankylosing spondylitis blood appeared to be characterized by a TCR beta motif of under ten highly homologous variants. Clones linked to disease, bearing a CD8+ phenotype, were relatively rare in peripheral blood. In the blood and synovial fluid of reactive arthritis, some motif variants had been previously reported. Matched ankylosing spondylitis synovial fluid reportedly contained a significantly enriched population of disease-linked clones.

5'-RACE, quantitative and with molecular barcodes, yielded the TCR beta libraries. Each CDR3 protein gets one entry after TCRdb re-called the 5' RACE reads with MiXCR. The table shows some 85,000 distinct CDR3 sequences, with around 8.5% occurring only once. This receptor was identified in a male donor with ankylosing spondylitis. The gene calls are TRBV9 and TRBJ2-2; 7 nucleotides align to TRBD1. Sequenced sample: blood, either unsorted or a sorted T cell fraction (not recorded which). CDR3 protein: CASSSPRDSGNTGELFF. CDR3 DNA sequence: TGTGCCAGCAGCTCCCCCCGGGACAGCGGAAACACCGGGGAGCTGTTTTTT.